The 17 T cell receptor beta chains given below trace back to one sample, sequenced in a study of blood T cell repertoires in COVID-19 (dated by TCRdb to 2018 to 2021). The library came from the immunoSEQ multiplex PCR assay. Entries here come from immuneACCESS through TCRdb and include only in-frame sequences with V and J called. Some clones fail to appear in such tables; in the studies checked, an unresolved V gene covers under half of the shortfall, and the cause of the remainder is unknown. The sample contains 200,000 to 300,000 clones, 75% to 85% of them found a single time. The ten largest clonotypes hold around 5.2% of the sample. The source material was peripheral blood. The receptors here all came from a human donor in a cohort sampled during active COVID-19.

The rearrangement links TRBV6-5 to TRBJ2-7; 7 nucleotides match TRBD1. V lost 7 bases and J lost 6; bases outside the gene matches: 9. This CDR3 contains 13 residues. Germline V gene lookup returns CDR1 MNHEY and CDR2 SVGAGI. In DNA form, the CDR3 reads TGTGCCAGCACCCCCGGGACAGCGAGCGAGCAGTACTTC. The encoded protein is CASTPGTASEQYF.

The chain uses TRBV14 and TRBJ2-3; tentatively, D is TRBD1 (6 bases). The CDR3 length is 14 residues. Looked up from germline, CDR1 is SGHDN and CDR2 is FVKESK. With 3 bases removed from V and 3 bases from J, the gap between germline ends came to 10 bases. CDR3 in amino acids: CASSQGALTDTQYF. CDR3 nucleotide sequence: TGTGCCAGCAGCCAGGGGGCGTTAACAGATACGCAGTATTTT.

The V call is TRBV25-1, the J call TRBJ2-1; 9 bases map to TRBD2. V shed 5 bases, J shed 8 bases, and the junction held 7 bases outside the gene matches. The CDR3 loop spans 14 amino acids. Germline CDR1 and CDR2: MGHDK and SYGVNS. The CDR3 region has the DNA TGTGCCAGCAGTTCAGCAGCGGGAGGCCATGAGCAGTTCTTC. It specifies CASSSAAGGHEQFF.

Here the CDR3 reads CAIRDGRGNSPLHF. CDR3 coding DNA: TGTGCCATCAGGGACGGACGGGGTAATTCACCCCTCCACTTT. This chain uses TRBV10-3 with TRBJ1-6; D gene ambiguous. Trimming removed 6 bases at V and 6 bases at J, with 12 bases between. Germline values: CDR1 ENHRY, CDR2 SYGVKD. The CDR3 loop spans 14 amino acids.

This chain uses TRBV28 with TRBJ2-1; D might be TRBD2 (7 bases). Germline lookup yields CDR1 MDHEN and CDR2 SYDVKM. V was shortened by 3 bases and J by 11 bases, with 20 bases between the two germline ends. The CDR3 length is 15 residues. CDR3 nucleotides: TGTGCCAGCAGTTTTCCCGACACAGGGAGGGAGAAGCAGTTCTTC. It encodes CASSFPDTGREKQFF.

This clone showed up just a few times. The chain has TRBV5-1 and TRBJ2-3; D may be TRBD2 (5 bases). The CDR3 sequence is 14 residues long. Germline CDR1 reads SGHRS; CDR2 reads YFSETQ. V lost 4 bases, J lost 1 base, and 10 bases lay in between. The CDR3 region is CASSPRAGTDTQYF. In DNA form, the CDR3 reads TGCGCCAGCAGCCCTAGAGCGGGCACAGATACGCAGTATTTT.

This clone came up once. The rearrangement joins TRBV3-1 (or the pseudogene TRBV3-2) to TRBJ2-7, with 8 bases identical to TRBD2. Trimming cost V 5 bases and J 3 bases; bases outside gene matches: 3. This CDR3 has 13 amino acids. Germline CDR1 reads LGHDT; CDR2 reads YNNKEL (reference sequence). CDR3 region: CASSVRGGYEQYF. DNA of the CDR3: TGTGCCAGCAGCGTACGGGGGGGCTACGAGCAGTACTTC.

CDR3 bases: TGTGCCAGCAGCGTTTCCGGGACAGAAGAGACCCAGTACTTC. Translated, it gives CASSVSGTEETQYF. The chain joins TRBV9 to TRBJ2-5; the match to TRBD1 covers 7 bases. Germline trimming cut 2 bases from V and 3 bases from J; bases unmatched to any gene: 4. Germline CDR1 is SGDLS and CDR2 is YYNGEE. The CDR3 is made up of 14 amino acids.

By its share, this clone is medium-sized. The gene calls are TRBV3-1 (or the pseudogene TRBV3-2) and TRBJ1-1; D might be TRBD1 (5 bases). This CDR3 is built from 13 residues. V lost 4 bases, J lost 11 bases, and 17 bases lay in between. Germline assignment: CDR1 LGHDT and CDR2 YNNKEL (reference sequence). The CDR3 DNA reads as TGTGCCAGCAGCCGAGAGGGGCCTTCCTTGGCTTTCTTT. It is translated as CASSREGPSLAFF.

This chain links TRBV20-1 with TRBJ2-1; no clear D. This CDR3 is 11 amino acids long. Trimming shortened V by 3 bases and J by 6 bases, and 6 bases separated the two germline ends. CDR1 and CDR2 (germline): DFQATT, SNEGSKA (reference sequence). The CDR3: CSASGSNEQFF. CDR3 sequence (DNA): TGCAGTGCTAGCGGGTCCAATGAGCAGTTCTTC.

V usage is TRBV6-4 and J usage is TRBJ2-3; the match to TRBD2 covers 8 bases. Unmatched junction bases numbered 9, after V lost 4 bases and J lost 0 bases. Germline V lookup: CDR1 MRHNA, CDR2 SNTAGT. The CDR3 sequence is 17 residues long. The CDR3 DNA is TGTGCCAGCAGTGTAGGTAGCGGGGCCACTAGCACAGATACGCAGTATTTT. Protein product: CASSVGSGATSTDTQYF.

The chain recombines TRBV7-3 with TRBJ1-1, with D tentatively TRBD1 (6 bases). CDR1 is SGHTA, CDR2 FQGTGA, per germline. The ends were cut back, 4 bases at V and 5 bases at J, with 14 bases in the middle. The CDR3 covers 14 residues. The CDR3 region is CASSSQGFETEAFF. The DNA of the CDR3 is TGTGCCAGCAGCTCCCAGGGGTTCGAGACTGAAGCTTTCTTT.

The rearrangement uses TRBV6-1 and TRBJ1-2, with a tentative D call TRBD1 (6 bases). Germline CDR1 is MNHNS and CDR2 is SASEGT. V shed 3 bases and J shed 0 bases, with 14 bases lying between them. CDR3 size: 16 residues. The CDR3 DNA reads TGTGCCAGCAGTGATCCCGGACAGCGTTCTAACTATGGCTACACCTTC. Protein product: CASSDPGQRSNYGYTF.

V gene TRBV7-3 combines with J gene TRBJ2-5; TRBD1 aligns across 7 bases. J lost 1 base, V lost 3 bases, and 5 bases had no gene match. This CDR3 has 15 residues. Germline CDR1 and CDR2: SGHTA and FQGTGA. The CDR3: CASSFTGAGQETQYF. The CDR3 DNA follows: TGTGCCAGCAGCTTCACAGGGGCCGGCCAAGAGACCCAGTACTTC.

This chain connects TRBV5-3 to TRBJ1-1, with no clear D. TRBV5-3 is given ORF status, its function remaining uncertain. This CDR3 spans 14 amino acids. V lost 5 bases and J lost 6, with 17 bases in between. The CDR3 nucleotides read TGTGCCAGAAGACGAAGTGAGGCGTCTCCTGAAGCTTTCTTT. It codes for CARRRSEASPEAFF.

This chain links TRBV4-2 with TRBJ2-3; 7 nucleotides match TRBD2. CDR1 is LGHNA and CDR2 is YNFKEQ in the germline V gene. CDR3 length equals 15 residues. The ends lost 7 bases at V and 3 bases at J; junction bases unmatched: 10. Here the CDR3 reads CASKSGAQRTDTQYF. The CDR3 DNA follows: TGTGCCAGCAAGAGCGGGGCCCAGAGGACAGATACGCAGTATTTT.

The chain carries TRBV30 and TRBJ2-1; 10 positions match TRBD1. CDR3 length: 15 amino acids. Trimming removed 0 bases from V and 5 bases from J; junction bases left unmatched: 4. Per germline, CDR1 GTSNPN and CDR2 SVGIG (reference sequence). CDR3 DNA sequence: TGTGCCTGGAGTGTCCGGGACAGGGGTGACAATGAGCAGTTCTTC. This translates into CAWSVRDRGDNEQFF.